This is a list of T cell receptor beta chains from one sample in a study of T cell changes during pregnancy in multiple sclerosis. TCRdb's copy holds only in-frame clones and misses some; the assay was immunoSEQ multiplex PCR. The sample includes 55,000 to 95,000 clones, 90% to 95% of them seen just once. The sample was peripheral blood, taken in the second trimester of pregnancy. These receptors came from a female donor in good health, enrolled as a control in a pregnancy study. Both conserved end residues are part of each CDR3. A D gene is named only where the DNA matches it firmly.

V	J	D	CDR3
TRBV6-5	TRBJ1-1	-	CASSYSSGLNTEAFF
TRBV4-3	TRBJ2-5	TRBD1	CASSQEVSGPGGETQYF
TRBV27	TRBJ2-5	TRBD2	CASSPGWALAGETQYF
TRBV29-1	-	TRBD1	CSAGDRGNSYEQYF
TRBV5-8	TRBJ2-1	-	CASRVIEGEQFF
TRBV19	TRBJ2-7	-	CASSIDWAGTASYEQYF
TRBV14	TRBJ2-2	TRBD2	CASSLAGGPRTGELFF
TRBV6-4	TRBJ2-3	-	CASSDSIQTSTDTQYF
TRBV28	TRBJ1-5	TRBD1	CATSVKTGRLQPQHF
TRBV5-5	TRBJ2-1	-	CASSLLIGGGGNEQFF
TRBV6-4	TRBJ2-3	TRBD2	CASSEAGGSTDTQYF
TRBV5-5	TRBJ1-1	TRBD1	CASRGGTGYPTMNTEAFF
TRBV28	TRBJ2-5	-	CASGGQTQETQYF
TRBV28	TRBJ2-3	-	CASSAPTGTQYF
TRBV7-8	TRBJ1-2	TRBD1	CAVTQDRPNYGYTF
TRBV5-6	TRBJ2-7	TRBD1	CASSSDPDRAYEQYF
TRBV7-2	TRBJ1-6	-	CASTLVLGARSPLHF
TRBV28	TRBJ1-2	TRBD1	CASSYRGGYGYTF
TRBV7-9	TRBJ1-2	TRBD1	CASSQGGRGYGYTF
TRBV30	TRBJ2-3	-	CAWSIQGGSDTQYF
TRBV27	TRBJ2-3	TRBD1	CASSDREDVSGTQYF
TRBV14	TRBJ1-1	TRBD1	CASSQVQGASTEAFF
TRBV6-4	TRBJ1-5	-	CASSETLGSQPQHF
TRBV9	TRBJ2-2	TRBD1	CASSVQTGADGELFF
TRBV11-2	TRBJ2-7	TRBD2	CASSLVGGGTEQYF
TRBV7-2	TRBJ2-5	TRBD2	CASSLESLAGGHIQETQYF
TRBV10-3	TRBJ1-2	-	CAISGTDEGGYTF
TRBV11-3	TRBJ1-5	TRBD1	CASSPDRAPNQPQHF